The clone carrying this T cell receptor beta chain was seen only a few times. Its antigen is currently unknown. This entry is derived from a study of T-cell memory formation after mild COVID-19. The study's findings and limits: Nothing showed for sure that second-wave clones peaking on day 37 were SARS-CoV-2 specific. CD4+ clones that contracted lay mainly in CM and EM; CD8+ ones lay in EMRA. The finding that pre-infection memory included some responding clones suggested that cross-reactive memory joined.

Germline V lookup: CDR1 KGHSH, CDR2 LQKENI. The CDR3 covers 12 residues. The V gene lost 2 bases and the J gene lost 5 bases, with 5 bases spanning the gap. TCR alpha and TCR beta cDNA libraries with sample barcodes and UMIs came from 5'RACE using constant-segment primers. TCRdb reprocessed the 5' RACE reads with MiXCR, giving one entry per CDR3 protein. This table holds about 100,000 distinct CDR3 sequences, about a sixth found once. The chain is built from TRBV18 and TRBJ2-3; unclear D gene. The sequence was obtained from a man aged 18 to 30 who had mild COVID-19 (a few samples of this study predate the infection). Cell type and time point are not known. The sample was PBMCs or a T cell subset sorted from them (not recorded which). CDR3 sequence (DNA): TGTGCCAGCTCACCAGTGCAAGATACGCAGTATTTT. Its protein is CASSPVQDTQYF. Filled out from reference TRBV18 and TRBJ2-3, the complete variable domain reads NAGVMQNPRHLVRRRGQEARLRCSPMKGHSHVYWYRQLPEEGLKFMVYLQKENIIDESGMPKERFSAEFPKEGPSILRIQQVVRGDSAAYFCASSPVQDTQYFGPGTRLTVL.